Each of the 29 T cell receptor beta chains below was sequenced from the same sample in a study of blood T cell repertoires in COVID-19 (dated by TCRdb to 2019 to 2021). The receptor library was made with the immunoSEQ multiplex PCR assay. TCRdb carries this immuneACCESS record with in-frame sequences only. Its versions omit some clonotypes, under half of them owing to an unresolved V gene in the studies checked, with the rest unexplained. The sample table records hundreds of thousands of clones; roughly 80% of these occur just once. Approximately 9.1% of the sample comes from the top ten. The sample consisted of peripheral blood. These receptor sequences come from an elderly man with acute or convalescent COVID-19.

The genes are TRBV27 and TRBJ1-5; D remains ambiguous. Trimming left V 4 bases short and J 5 bases short, with 9 bases between. Germline V gene data show CDR1 as MNHEY and CDR2 as SMNVEV (reference sequence). There are 13 residues in the CDR3. CDR3 bases: TGTGCCAGCAGTTCGTCCCGTGATCAGCCCCAGCATTTT. This translates into CASSSSRDQPQHF.

The rearrangement joins TRBV6-5 to TRBJ2-1; 8 bases align to TRBD2. CDR3 length: 15 amino acids. Looked up from germline, CDR1 is MNHEY and CDR2 is SVGAGI. The V segment lost 7 bases and the J segment 1 base; nucleotides outside the gene matches: 6. CDR3 sequence (DNA): TGTGCCAGCACCCAGGGACTAGGGTCCTACAATGAGCAGTTCTTC. Protein sequence: CASTQGLGSYNEQFF.

This clone was recorded once. The chain has TRBV5-5 and TRBJ2-3; D call uncertain. Germline CDR1 SGHKS, CDR2 YYEKEE (reference sequence). V dropped 1 base and J dropped 2 bases, with 5 bases sitting between them. CDR3 length: 13 residues. Here the CDR3 reads CASSLSPTDTQYF. Written as DNA, the CDR3 is TGTGCCAGCAGCTTGAGCCCCACAGATACGCAGTATTTT.

This clone has a single count. The chain employs TRBV6-1 and TRBJ2-7; 11 bases fit TRBD2. Looked up from germline, CDR1 is MNHNS and CDR2 is SASEGT. There are 14 residues in the CDR3. V was clipped by 1 base and J by 6 bases; unmatched bases: 2. CDR3 coding DNA: TGTGCCAGCAGTGAAGGGGGACTAGCGGCCGAGCAGTACTTC. Translating it yields CASSEGGLAAEQYF.

CDR3 in amino acids: CASSYSPLAGAYEQYF. CDR3 DNA: TGTGCCAGCAGTTACTCGCCCCTAGCGGGGGCTTACGAGCAGTACTTC. The rearrangement joins TRBV6-5 to TRBJ2-7, with TRBD2 identical over 10 bases. V shed 0 bases and J 4 bases; nucleotides not matched to a gene: 6. The CDR3 has 16 residues. Germline V lookup: CDR1 MNHEY, CDR2 SVGAGI.

This rearrangement joins TRBV7-9 to TRBJ1-5; D ambiguous. CDR3 size: 13 residues. CDR1 SEHNR and CDR2 FQNEAQ come from the germline V gene (reference sequence). Trimming took off 1 base at V and 8 bases at J, with 9 bases between the two ends. The CDR3 protein is CASSLVGPKPQHF. CDR3 nucleotides: TGTGCCAGCAGCTTAGTTGGGCCAAAGCCCCAGCATTTT. The variable domain in full, with the rest retrieved from reference TRBV7-9 and TRBJ1-5, is DTGVSQNPRHKITKRGQNVTFRCDPISEHNRLYWYRQTLGQGPEFLTYFQNEAQLEKSRLLSDRFSAERPKGSFSTLEIQRTEQGDSAMYLCASSLVGPKPQHFGDGTRLSIL.

This clone was picked up one time. The CDR3 region has the DNA TGCGCCAGCAGCTTCCGGGTCAGGGCTTTAACTAATGAAAAACTGTTTTTT. Translating gives CASSFRVRALTNEKLFF. The rearrangement links TRBV5-1 to TRBJ1-4; D might be TRBD1 (5 bases). The CDR3 spans 17 residues. Looked up from germline, CDR1 is SGHRS and CDR2 is YFSETQ. V was trimmed by 2 bases and J by 1 base, leaving 15 bases between them.

This clone was recorded once. This rearrangement joins TRBV11-2 to TRBJ2-3, with 15 bases identical to TRBD2. V was pared by 2 bases and J by 3 bases, with 6 bases of the junction left unmatched. CDR1 is SGHAT, CDR2 FQNNGV, per germline. This CDR3 comprises 18 residues. CDR3 nucleotide sequence: TGTGCCAGCAGCTTAACTGTTGGACTAGCGGGGGGGACAGATACGCAGTATTTT. Translated: CASSLTVGLAGGTDTQYF.

The gene calls are TRBV7-6 and TRBJ1-3; 8 bases are shared with TRBD1. Germline V gives CDR1 SGHVS, CDR2 FNYEAQ. V dropped 0 bases and J dropped 0; count of bases not matched to a gene: 10. The CDR3 spans 19 residues. As DNA, the CDR3 is TGTGCCAGCAGCTTAGCCGGGACAGGTCCTATTAGCTCTGGAAACACCATATATTTT. As protein: CASSLAGTGPISSGNTIYF.

This chain connects TRBV12-3 or TRBV12-4 to TRBJ1-5; D call uncertain. This CDR3 region has 13 residues. V lost 6 bases and J lost 6, with 12 bases in between. As DNA, the CDR3 is TGTGCCAGCAGACTCGACATGATTCAGCCCCAGCATTTT. Translating gives CASRLDMIQPQHF.

This chain links TRBV6-5 with TRBJ1-2, with D possibly matching TRBD1 (6 bases). From germline, CDR1 is MNHEY and CDR2 SVGAGI. The CDR3 consists of 12 residues. V lost 10 bases, J lost 1 base, and 10 bases lay in between. CDR3 nucleotide sequence: TGTGCCACCCGACAGGTTAACTATGGCTACACCTTC. Protein product: CATRQVNYGYTF.

The chain uses TRBV5-1 and TRBJ2-2; TRBD2 might be the D (6 bases). With 4 bases removed from V and 4 bases from J, the gap between germline ends came to 14 bases. Germline CDR1 and CDR2: SGHRS and YFSETQ. The CDR3 contains 15 residues. The CDR3 DNA reads TGCGCCAGCAGCGATGCGGGACTTATCACCGGGGAGCTGTTTTTT. This translates into CASSDAGLITGELFF.

In this sample, this clone turned up once. The chain uses TRBV6-5 and TRBJ1-2, with 8 bases that match TRBD1. V lost 6 bases to trimming and J lost 4 bases; unmatched junction nucleotides: 7. Looked up from germline, CDR1 is MNHEY and CDR2 is SVGAGI. The CDR3 is 14 amino acids. CDR3 loop: CASRRQGKAYGYTF. The CDR3 DNA reads as TGTGCCAGCAGAAGACAGGGGAAGGCCTATGGCTACACCTTC.

The rearrangement joins TRBV2 to TRBJ1-5, with 8 positions matching TRBD1. Germline V lookup: CDR1 SNHLY, CDR2 FYNNEI. The CDR3 runs 16 residues. The trim removed 7 bases at V and 4 bases at J, leaving 12 bases unmatched. The CDR3 sequence is CASTEDRVRRNQPQHF. The CDR3 DNA sequence: TGTGCCAGCACAGAGGACAGGGTTCGCCGTAATCAGCCCCAGCATTTT.

The CDR3 DNA reads as TGTGCCAGCAGTTCCTCCGGGGGGCTCCTTTCTGGAAACACCATATATTTT. This codes for CASSSSGGLLSGNTIYF. V is TRBV6-4 and J is TRBJ1-3; possible D gene TRBD1, 6 bases. V gave up 5 bases and J gave up 1 base, with 18 bases separating them. CDR3 size: 17 residues. Germline lookup yields CDR1 MRHNA and CDR2 SNTAGT.

The chain combines TRBV6-6 with TRBJ2-7; TRBD1 agrees at 7 bases. Germline CDR1 and CDR2: MNHNY and SVGAGI (reference sequence). V lost 5 bases, J lost 0 bases, and 10 bases stayed unmatched. The CDR3 is 16 residues long. CDR3 coding DNA: TGTGCCAGCAGTCCACCCGGGACAGTTAGCTCCTACGAGCAGTACTTC. The encoded protein is CASSPPGTVSSYEQYF.

The chain has TRBV6-1 and TRBJ1-2, with D tentatively TRBD1 (6 bases). With 2 bases removed from V and 6 bases from J, the gap between germline ends came to 19 bases. Per the germline V gene, CDR1 is MNHNS and CDR2 is SASEGT. The CDR3 length is 16 residues. CDR3 nucleotides: TGTGCCAGCAGTGAAAAGTGGTTGGACAGAGCTAATGGCTACACCTTC. Protein product: CASSEKWLDRANGYTF.

The chain is built from TRBV7-9 and TRBJ1-6; the match to TRBD1 covers 9 bases. Germline-derived CDR1 and CDR2 are SEHNR and FQNEAQ (reference sequence). This CDR3 region has 14 residues. V lost 3 bases to trimming and J lost 8 bases; unmatched junction nucleotides: 2. This CDR3 is CASSFTGGDSPLHF. CDR3 bases: TGTGCCAGCAGCTTTACAGGGGGCGATTCACCCCTCCACTTT.

There are a few counts of this clone. V and J are TRBV25-1 and TRBJ2-4; 7 bases agree with TRBD2. Looked up from germline, CDR1 is MGHDK and CDR2 is SYGVNS. CDR3 size: 11 residues. The ends lost 7 bases at V and 7 bases at J; junction bases unmatched: 1. CDR3 sequence: CASMGGNIQYF. The CDR3 nucleotides read TGTGCCAGCATGGGGGGGAACATTCAGTACTTC.

V usage is TRBV27 and J usage is TRBJ2-3, with D possibly TRBD2 on 6 matching bases. V was pared by 4 bases and J by 9 bases, with 17 bases between. The CDR3 has 14 amino acids. CDR1 is MNHEY and CDR2 is SMNVEV in the germline V gene (reference sequence). The DNA for the CDR3 is TGTGCCAGCAGTTACCCCGGCGGGACGGAGACGCAGTATTTT. The encoded protein is CASSYPGGTETQYF.

V gene TRBV2 combines with J gene TRBJ1-1; TRBD1 matches 7 bases. The CDR3 extends over 14 amino acids. Germline trimming cut 10 bases from V and 4 bases from J; bases unmatched to any gene: 12. CDR1 is SNHLY and CDR2 is FYNNEI in the germline V gene. This chain's CDR3 is CAKQKLAGGTEAFF. The CDR3 DNA is TGTGCCAAACAAAAGTTGGCAGGGGGCACTGAAGCTTTCTTT.

The V call is TRBV6-2 or TRBV6-3, the J call TRBJ1-5, with 11 nucleotides matching TRBD1. The V segment lost 5 bases and the J segment 6 bases; nucleotides outside the gene matches: 3. Germline V gene data show CDR1 as MNHEY and CDR2 as SVGEGT. The CDR3 extends over 14 amino acids. The CDR3 coding sequence is TGTGCCAGCAGTAGGACAGGGGGCTTTCAGCCCCAGCATTTT. Translating it yields CASSRTGGFQPQHF.

The chain has TRBV13 and TRBJ2-3; no definite D call. The CDR3 spans 16 residues. CDR1 PRHDT and CDR2 FYEKMQ come from the germline V gene (reference sequence). Trimming cost V 3 bases and J 1 base, with 14 bases left between them. The CDR3 protein is CASSFGPSPGTDTQYF. CDR3 DNA sequence: TGTGCCAGCAGCTTTGGGCCCTCCCCGGGCACAGATACGCAGTATTTT.

The CDR3: CASSSYRGDGYTF. The DNA of the CDR3 is TGTGCCAGCAGCTCTTACAGGGGGGATGGCTACACCTTC. This chain joins TRBV7-3 and TRBJ1-2; TRBD1 aligns across 8 bases. Per the germline V gene, CDR1 is SGHTA and CDR2 is FQGTGA. Unmatched junction bases numbered 4, after V lost 4 bases and J lost 6 bases. CDR3 length: 13 amino acids.

The rearrangement joins TRBV5-1 to TRBJ1-5; D gene unclear. This CDR3 is built from 16 residues. The germline V gene encodes CDR1 SGHRS and CDR2 YFSETQ. The V end was cut by 1 base, the J end by 3 bases, with 14 bases between. The CDR3 DNA reads TGCGCCAGCAGCTTGCGGGGATTGGGCCCCAATCAGCCCCAGCATTTT. It is translated as CASSLRGLGPNQPQHF.

The chain links TRBV6-5 to TRBJ1-2; 7 positions match TRBD1. CDR3 size: 13 residues. Looked up from germline, CDR1 is MNHEY and CDR2 is SVGAGI. Trimming cost V 5 bases and J 8 bases; bases outside gene matches: 8. CDR3 amino acids: CASSPTGTEGYTF. The CDR3 nucleotides are TGTGCCAGCAGTCCCACGGGGACAGAAGGCTACACCTTC.

This rearrangement joins TRBV3-1 (or the pseudogene TRBV3-2) to TRBJ1-6; 9 bases match TRBD1. This CDR3 is built from 16 residues. The V segment lost 5 bases and the J segment 6 bases; nucleotides outside the gene matches: 8. Germline V gene lookup returns CDR1 LGHDT and CDR2 YNNKEL (reference sequence). Here the CDR3 reads CASSEAQGAGNSPLHF. The CDR3 coding sequence is TGTGCCAGCAGCGAAGCACAGGGGGCAGGTAATTCACCCCTCCACTTT.

The chain has TRBV19 and TRBJ2-7, with TRBD2 as a possible D gene (5 bases). There are 14 residues in the CDR3. Germline V gives CDR1 LNHDA, CDR2 SQIVND (reference sequence). V lost 3 bases to trimming and J lost 3 bases, with 12 bases between them. The CDR3 reads CASSMGTGIYEQYF. CDR3 coding DNA: TGTGCCAGTAGTATGGGAACGGGGATCTACGAGCAGTACTTC.

The chain combines TRBV24-1 with TRBJ2-1; 10 bases match TRBD1. The ends lost 5 bases at V and 10 bases at J; junction bases unmatched: 10. The germline V gene encodes CDR1 KGHDR and CDR2 SFDVKD. CDR3 size: 15 residues. CDR3 in DNA: TGTGCCACCAGTGGTGCGGGACAGGGGAGTATAGAGCAGTTCTTC. It translates to CATSGAGQGSIEQFF.